This T cell receptor beta chain derives from a study of T cell repertoires in cytomegalovirus infection. One entry per CDR3 protein, called by TCRdb with MiXCR from the reads. The data show nearly 700,000 distinct CDR3 sequences, with around 31% seen just once and 18% held by the top ten. In regard to this clonotype: No antigen is known for it.

Germline CDR1 is MDHEN and CDR2 is SYDVKM. V was shortened by 5 bases and J by 4 bases, with 15 bases between the two germline ends. The CDR3 is 16 residues long. The starting material was cultured PBMCs, obtained from culture after CMV antigen stimulation. The chain employs TRBV28 and TRBJ1-6; a weak D match, TRBD1 (6 bases). The sequence derives from a human donor in good health (CMV status not recorded). Some clones in this sample may be carry-over from other donors' samples. In DNA form, the CDR3 reads TGTGCCAGCAGTCCAGGACAGCGAACGTATAATTCACCCCTCCACTTT. It yields the protein CASSPGQRTYNSPLHF.